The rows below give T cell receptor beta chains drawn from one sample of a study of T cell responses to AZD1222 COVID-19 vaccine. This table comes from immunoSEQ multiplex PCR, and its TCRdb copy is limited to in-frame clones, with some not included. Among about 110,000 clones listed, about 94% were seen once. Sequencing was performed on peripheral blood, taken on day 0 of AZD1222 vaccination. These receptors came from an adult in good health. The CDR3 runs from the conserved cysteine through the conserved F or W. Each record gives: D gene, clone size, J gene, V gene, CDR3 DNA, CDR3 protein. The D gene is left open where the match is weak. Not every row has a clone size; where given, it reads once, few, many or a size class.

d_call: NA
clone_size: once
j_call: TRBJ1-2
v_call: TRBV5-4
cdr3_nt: TGTGCCAGCAGCTCGGGGGGGTGGTCGCCCCCCTATGGCTACACCTTC
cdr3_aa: CASSSGGWSPPYGYTF

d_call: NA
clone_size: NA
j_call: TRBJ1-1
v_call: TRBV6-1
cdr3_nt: TGTGCCAGCAGTGCCCTCGGGACTCGTAAAAAGAACACTGAAGCTTTCTTT
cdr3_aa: CASSALGTRKKNTEAFF

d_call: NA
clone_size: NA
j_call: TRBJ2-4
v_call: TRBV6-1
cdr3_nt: TGTGCCAGCAGTGAATCTGACAAAAGCAACTTC
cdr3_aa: CASSESDKSNF

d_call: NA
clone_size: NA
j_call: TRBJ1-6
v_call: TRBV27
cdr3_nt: TGTGCCAGCAGTTCAGGACAAACGTACTATAATTCACCCCTCCACTTT
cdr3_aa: CASSSGQTYYNSPLHF

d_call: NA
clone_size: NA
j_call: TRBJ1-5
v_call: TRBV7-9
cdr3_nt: TGTGCCAGCAGCTTAGCACAGCCTCAGCCCCAGCATTTT
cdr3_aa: CASSLAQPQPQHF

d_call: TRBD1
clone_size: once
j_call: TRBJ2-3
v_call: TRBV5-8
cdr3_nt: TGTGCCAGCAGCCCGGGGACAGGGGTCCCAGATACGCAGTATTTT
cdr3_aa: CASSPGTGVPDTQYF

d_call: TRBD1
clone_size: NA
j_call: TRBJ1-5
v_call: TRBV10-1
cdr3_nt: TGCGCCAGCAGACGGACAGGGCAGCCCCAGCATTTT
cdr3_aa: CASRRTGQPQHF

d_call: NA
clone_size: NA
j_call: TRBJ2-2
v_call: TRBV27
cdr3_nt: TGTGCCAGCAGTAACGCGAACACCGGGGAGCTGTTTTTT
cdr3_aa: CASSNANTGELFF

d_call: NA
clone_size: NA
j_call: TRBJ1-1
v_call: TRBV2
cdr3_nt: TGTGCCAGCAGGGCAACTGGGAACACTGAAGCTTTCTTT
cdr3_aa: CASRATGNTEAFF

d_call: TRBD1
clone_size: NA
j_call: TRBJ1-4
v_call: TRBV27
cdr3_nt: TGTGCCAGCAGTTCAGGGGGCGGGAATGAAAAACTGTTTTTT
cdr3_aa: CASSSGGGNEKLFF

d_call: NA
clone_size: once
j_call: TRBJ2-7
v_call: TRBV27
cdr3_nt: TGTGCCAGCAGTTTCCCGGGACCCTCCGCCGAGCAGTACTTC
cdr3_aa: CASSFPGPSAEQYF

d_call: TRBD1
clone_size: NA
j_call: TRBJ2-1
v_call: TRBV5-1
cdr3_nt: TGCGCCAGCAGCCTGGGACAGGAGTACAATGAGCAGTTCTTC
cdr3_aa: CASSLGQEYNEQFF

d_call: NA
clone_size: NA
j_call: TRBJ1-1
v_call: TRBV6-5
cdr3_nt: TGTGCCAGCAGTTTGGGAAACGACCTCCGGGGAGCTTTCTTT
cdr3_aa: CASSLGNDLRGAFF

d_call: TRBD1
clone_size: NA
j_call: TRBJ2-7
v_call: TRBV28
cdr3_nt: TGTGCCAGCAGCTCCCCCCTCGGGCAGGGGGCGACCTACGAGCAGTACTTC
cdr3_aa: CASSSPLGQGATYEQYF

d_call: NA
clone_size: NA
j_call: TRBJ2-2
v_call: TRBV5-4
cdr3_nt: TGTGCCAGCAACCGCGGGACAAACACCGGGGAGCTGTTTTTT
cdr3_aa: CASNRGTNTGELFF

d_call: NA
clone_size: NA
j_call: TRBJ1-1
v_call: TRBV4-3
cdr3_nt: TGCGCCAGCAGCCAAGAACCCGGGAACACTGAAGCTTTCTTT
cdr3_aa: CASSQEPGNTEAFF

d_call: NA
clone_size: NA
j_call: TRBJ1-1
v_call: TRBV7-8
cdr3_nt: TGTGCCAGCAGCGCGGGGAACACTGAAGCTTTCTTT
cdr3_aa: CASSAGNTEAFF

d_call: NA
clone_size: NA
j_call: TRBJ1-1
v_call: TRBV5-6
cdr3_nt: TGTGCCAGCAGCCGAGGATTGGACAGTGGACCTGAAGCTTTCTTT
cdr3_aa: CASSRGLDSGPEAFF

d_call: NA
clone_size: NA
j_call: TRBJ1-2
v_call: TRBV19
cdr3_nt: TGTGCCAGTAGTATAGCAGAAACTGAGAAACGGTATGGCTACACCTTC
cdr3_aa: CASSIAETEKRYGYTF

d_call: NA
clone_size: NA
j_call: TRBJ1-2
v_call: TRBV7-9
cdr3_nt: TGTGCCAGCAGCTGGCCGAGCGGGGCAGATGGCTACACCTTC
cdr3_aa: CASSWPSGADGYTF

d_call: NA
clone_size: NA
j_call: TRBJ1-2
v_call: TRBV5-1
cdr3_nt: TGCGCCAGCAGCTTGGCCTATACCCCAGCCACTCATGGCTACACCTTC
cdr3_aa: CASSLAYTPATHGYTF

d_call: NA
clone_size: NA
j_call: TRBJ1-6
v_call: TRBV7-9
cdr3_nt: TGTGCCAGCAGCTTAGTAGCCGCACGTAGTAATTCACCCCTCCACTTT
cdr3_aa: CASSLVAARSNSPLHF

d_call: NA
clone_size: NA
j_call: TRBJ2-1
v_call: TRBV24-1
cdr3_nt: TGTGCCACCAGTGGGGATGGGAGGGGGAATGAGCAGTTCTTC
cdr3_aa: CATSGDGRGNEQFF

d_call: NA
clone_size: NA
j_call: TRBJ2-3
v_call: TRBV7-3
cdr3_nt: TGTGCCAGCAGCTTATCCCCAGGGGATACGCAGTATTTT
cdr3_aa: CASSLSPGDTQYF

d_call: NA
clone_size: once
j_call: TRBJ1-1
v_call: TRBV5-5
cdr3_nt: TGTGCCAGCAGCTGGGGGACGAGAACTGAAGCTTTCTTT
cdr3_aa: CASSWGTRTEAFF

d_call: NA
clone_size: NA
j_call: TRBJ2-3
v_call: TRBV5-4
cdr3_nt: TGTGCCAGCAGGCGACGGGGGGCCCAATATAACACAGATACGCAGTATTTT
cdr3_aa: CASRRRGAQYNTDTQYF

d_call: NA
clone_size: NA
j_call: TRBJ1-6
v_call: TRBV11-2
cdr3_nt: TGTGCCAGCAGCTTAGATGCAGGGCTGGCCTATAATTCACCCCTCCACTTT
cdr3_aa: CASSLDAGLAYNSPLHF

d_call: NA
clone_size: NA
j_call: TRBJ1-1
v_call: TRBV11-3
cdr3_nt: TGTGCCAGCAGCCCGAGGGACGCCCGAGGCGGCACTGAAGCTTTCTTT
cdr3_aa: CASSPRDARGGTEAFF

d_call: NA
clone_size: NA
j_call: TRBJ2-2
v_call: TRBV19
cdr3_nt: TGTGCCAGTAGTACCGGCACCGGGGAGCTGTTTTTT
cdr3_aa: CASSTGTGELFF

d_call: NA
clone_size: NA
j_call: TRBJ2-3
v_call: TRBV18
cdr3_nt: TGTGCCAGCTCACTACACAAAGGAGCAGATACGCAGTATTTT
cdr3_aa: CASSLHKGADTQYF

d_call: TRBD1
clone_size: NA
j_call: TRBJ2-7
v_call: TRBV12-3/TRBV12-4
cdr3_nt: TGTGCCAGCAGTCCCACAGGGGGCGAGCAGTACTTC
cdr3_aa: CASSPTGGEQYF

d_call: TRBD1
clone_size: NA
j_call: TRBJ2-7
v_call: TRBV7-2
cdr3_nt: TGTGCCAGCAGCTTATCTCAACGGGGGACAGGGGGCTACGAGCAGTACTTC
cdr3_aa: CASSLSQRGTGGYEQYF

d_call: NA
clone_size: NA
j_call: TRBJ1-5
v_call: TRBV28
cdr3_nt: TGTGCCAGCAGTTTAAATCAGCCCCAGCATTTT
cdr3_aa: CASSLNQPQHF

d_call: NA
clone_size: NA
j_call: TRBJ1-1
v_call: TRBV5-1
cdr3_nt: TGCGCCAGCAGCTTCCCGGGGAGGGTGCACGAAGCTTTCTTT
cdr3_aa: CASSFPGRVHEAFF

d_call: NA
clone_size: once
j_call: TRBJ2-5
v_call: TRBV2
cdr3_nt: TGTGCCAGCAGTGAAGGGTGGGGGCAAGAGACCCAGTACTTC
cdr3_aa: CASSEGWGQETQYF

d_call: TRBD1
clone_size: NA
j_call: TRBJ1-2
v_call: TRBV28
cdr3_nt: TGTGCCAACTCCGAGAGTAGGGACAGCCTCTACACCTTC
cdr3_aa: CANSESRDSLYTF

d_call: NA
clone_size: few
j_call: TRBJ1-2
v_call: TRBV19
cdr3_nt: TGTGCCAGTAGTCCCCAGGTGGGCCCATATGGCTACACCTTC
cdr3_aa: CASSPQVGPYGYTF

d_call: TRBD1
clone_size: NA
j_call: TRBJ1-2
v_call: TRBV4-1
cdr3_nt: TGCGCCAGCAGCCCAACGCTGGGCAGGGGGTATGGCTACACCTTC
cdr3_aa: CASSPTLGRGYGYTF

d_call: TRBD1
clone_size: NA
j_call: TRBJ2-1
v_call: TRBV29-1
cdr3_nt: TGCAGCGTTGAAGACCGAGGACAGGGACAGTTCTTC
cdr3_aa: CSVEDRGQGQFF

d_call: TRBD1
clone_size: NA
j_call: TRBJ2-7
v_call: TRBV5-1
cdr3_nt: TGCGCCAGCAGCTTACCGGGACAGCCCTACGAGCAGTACTTC
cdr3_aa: CASSLPGQPYEQYF

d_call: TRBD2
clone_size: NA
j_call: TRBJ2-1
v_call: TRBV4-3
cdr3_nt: TGCGCCAGCAGCCATGACTCAGCGGGGGCCCGGGGGAATGAGCAGTTCTTC
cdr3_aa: CASSHDSAGARGNEQFF

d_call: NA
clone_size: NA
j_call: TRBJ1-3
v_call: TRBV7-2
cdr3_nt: TGTGCCAGCAGCCAGGACGGCCTTTCTGGAAACACCATATATTTT
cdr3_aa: CASSQDGLSGNTIYF

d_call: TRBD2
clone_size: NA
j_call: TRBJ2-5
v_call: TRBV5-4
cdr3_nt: TGTGCCAGCAGCTTAAAACTAGCGGGGATGACAAGCTGGGAGACCCAGTACTTC
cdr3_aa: CASSLKLAGMTSWETQYF

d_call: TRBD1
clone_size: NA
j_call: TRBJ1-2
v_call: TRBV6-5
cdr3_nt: TGTGCCAGTACCAGGGGGAGGGCCGCTAACTATGGCTACACCTTC
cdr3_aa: CASTRGRAANYGYTF

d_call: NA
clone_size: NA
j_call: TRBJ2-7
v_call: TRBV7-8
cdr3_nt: TGTGCCACCACCCCGGCCCAGGGCTACGAGCAGTACTTC
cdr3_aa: CATTPAQGYEQYF

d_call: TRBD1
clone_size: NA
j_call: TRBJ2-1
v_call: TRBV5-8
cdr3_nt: TGTGCCAGCAGCTTGATGAGGTACAGGGGGTCCGGCAATAAGCAGTTCTTC
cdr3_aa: CASSLMRYRGSGNKQFF

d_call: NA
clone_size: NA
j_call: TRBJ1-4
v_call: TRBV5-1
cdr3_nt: TGCGCCAGCAGTCCCGGCGGGCAGTCGGGTGAAAAACTGTTTTTT
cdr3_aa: CASSPGGQSGEKLFF

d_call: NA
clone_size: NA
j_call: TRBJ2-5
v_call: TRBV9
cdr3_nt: TGTGCCAGCAGTCCTACCCCGGAAGAGACCCAGTACTTC
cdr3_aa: CASSPTPEETQYF

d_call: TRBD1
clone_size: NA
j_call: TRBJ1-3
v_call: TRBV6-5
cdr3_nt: TGTGCCAGCGGACAGGGTCCGGTGTATGGAAACACCATATATTTT
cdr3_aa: CASGQGPVYGNTIYF

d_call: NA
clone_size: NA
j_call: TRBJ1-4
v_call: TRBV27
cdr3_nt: TGTGCCAGCAGTTTAATTTCAGGAGGTCTTAACGAAAAACTGTTTTTT
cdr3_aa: CASSLISGGLNEKLFF

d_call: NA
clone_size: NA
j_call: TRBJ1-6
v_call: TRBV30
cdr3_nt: TGTGCCTGGAGTTCTTTGACTCAGGCGGGATCACCCCTCCACTTT
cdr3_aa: CAWSSLTQAGSPLHF

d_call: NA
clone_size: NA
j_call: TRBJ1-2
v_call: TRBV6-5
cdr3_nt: TGTGCCAGCAGTCTAGGACGGGCCTCTTTTTCAGGCTACACCTTC
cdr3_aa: CASSLGRASFSGYTF

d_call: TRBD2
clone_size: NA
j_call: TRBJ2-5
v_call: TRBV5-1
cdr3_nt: TGCGCCAGCAGCCTAGCGGGAGCCCGGGAGACCCAGTACTTC
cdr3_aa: CASSLAGARETQYF

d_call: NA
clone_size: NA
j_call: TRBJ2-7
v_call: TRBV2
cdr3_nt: TGTGCCAGCACATTTCGGGGCCACGAGCAGTACTTC
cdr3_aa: CASTFRGHEQYF

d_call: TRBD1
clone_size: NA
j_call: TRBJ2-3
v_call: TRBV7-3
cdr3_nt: TGTGCCAGCAGCTCGACAGGGGGTAGCACAGATACGCAGTATTTT
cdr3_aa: CASSSTGGSTDTQYF

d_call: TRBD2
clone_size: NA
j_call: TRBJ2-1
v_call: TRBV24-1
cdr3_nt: TGTGCCACCAGTGACTCCGGACTAGCGGGCTACAATGAGCAGTTCTTC
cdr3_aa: CATSDSGLAGYNEQFF

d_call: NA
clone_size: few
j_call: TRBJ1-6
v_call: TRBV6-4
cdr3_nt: TGTGCCAGCAGTGACGGCGGACAGTATAATTCACCCCTCCACTTT
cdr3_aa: CASSDGGQYNSPLHF

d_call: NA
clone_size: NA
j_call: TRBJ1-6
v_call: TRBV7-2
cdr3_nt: TGTGCCAGCAGCCCTCAGGGACCCTACTATAATTCACCCCTCCACTTT
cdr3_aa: CASSPQGPYYNSPLHF

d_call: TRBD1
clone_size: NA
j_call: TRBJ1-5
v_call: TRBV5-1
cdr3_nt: TGCGCCAGCAGCTTGGGGGGACAGGGCAATCAGCCCCAGCATTTT
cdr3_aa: CASSLGGQGNQPQHF